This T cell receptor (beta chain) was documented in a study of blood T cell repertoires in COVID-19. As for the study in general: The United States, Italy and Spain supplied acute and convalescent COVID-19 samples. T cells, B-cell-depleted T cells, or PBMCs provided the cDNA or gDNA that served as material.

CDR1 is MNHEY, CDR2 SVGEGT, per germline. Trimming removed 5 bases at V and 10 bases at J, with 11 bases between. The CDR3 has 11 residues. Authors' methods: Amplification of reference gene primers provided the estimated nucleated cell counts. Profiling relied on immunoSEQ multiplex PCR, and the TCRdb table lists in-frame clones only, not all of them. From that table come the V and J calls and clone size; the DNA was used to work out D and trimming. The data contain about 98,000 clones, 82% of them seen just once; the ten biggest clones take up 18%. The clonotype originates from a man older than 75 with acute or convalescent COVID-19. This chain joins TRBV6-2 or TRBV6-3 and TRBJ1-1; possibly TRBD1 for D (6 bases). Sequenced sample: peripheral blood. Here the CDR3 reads CASSLTGRAFF. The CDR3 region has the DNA TGTGCCAGCAGTCTCACAGGGCGAGCTTTCTTT.